This passage covers 29 T cell receptor beta chains from one sample sequenced in a study of spatial heterogeneity in lung cancer. TCRdb passed the 5' RACE reads through MiXCR, listing each CDR3 protein once. This sample has around 11,000 distinct CDR3 sequences, with about 6.5% found just once. Noted time point: sample taken at primary tumor resection. The specimen comprised PBMCs, sampled at surgery. Source of these receptors: a male donor with early-stage non-small cell lung cancer.

By share, this clonotype ranks as medium-sized. This chain joins TRBV7-9 and TRBJ2-5; no clear D gene. The CDR3 is 13 amino acids. Germline V gene sequence: CDR1 SEHNR, CDR2 FQNEAQ (reference sequence). The V and J ends lost 5 bases and 0 bases respectively, with 7 bases between them. This chain's CDR3 is CASSPRDQETQYF. The CDR3 DNA is TGTGCCAGCAGCCCCCGGGACCAAGAGACCCAGTACTTC.

This clonotype was seen only a few times. This chain connects TRBV6-5 to TRBJ2-5, with 8 bases identical to TRBD2. V lost 5 bases to trimming and J lost 4 bases; unmatched junction nucleotides: 12. The V gene's germline CDR1 is MNHEY and CDR2 SVGAGI. This CDR3 has 16 amino acids. CDR3 region: CASSPRLGGARETQYF. In DNA form, the CDR3 reads TGTGCCAGCAGTCCTAGACTCGGGGGGGCGAGAGAGACCCAGTACTTC.

This clonotype has at least ten counts. This rearrangement joins TRBV4-3 to TRBJ1-3; TRBD1 agrees at 8 bases. Unmatched junction bases numbered 5, after V lost 1 base and J lost 3 bases. This CDR3 is 16 amino acids long. Looked up from germline, CDR1 is LGHNA and CDR2 is YSLEER. The DNA of the CDR3 is TGCGCCAGCAGCCAAGCGGTCGGACAGGGTGGAAACACCATATATTTT. Translated: CASSQAVGQGGNTIYF.

This clonotype was observed many times. V gene TRBV12-3 or TRBV12-4 combines with J gene TRBJ2-7; D possibly corresponds to TRBD1 (6 bases). V lost 3 bases and J lost 3, with 9 bases in between. The CDR3 is 13 amino acids. Written as DNA, the CDR3 is TGTGCCAGCAGTTTCGACAGGAGCTACGAGCAGTACTTC. Encoded protein: CASSFDRSYEQYF.

The chain joins TRBV5-5 to TRBJ1-6, with D unclear. Germline loops: CDR1 SGHKS, CDR2 YYEKEE (reference sequence). V was pared by 4 bases and J by 5 bases, with 13 bases between. This CDR3 is 15 amino acids long. The CDR3 nucleotides read TGTGCCAGCAGCCTGGGGATAGGAGATAATTCACCCCTCCACTTT. The encoded protein is CASSLGIGDNSPLHF.

This clonotype was recorded a few times. The chain links TRBV6-2 or TRBV6-3 to TRBJ2-5; the D call may be TRBD1 or TRBD2 (5 bases each). The length of the CDR3 is 15 residues. The V end lost 3 bases, the J end lost 5 bases, and 16 bases lay between the germline ends. CDR1 and CDR2 (germline): MNHEY, SVGEGT. CDR3 sequence reads: CASSYNSIGAETQYF. Written as DNA, the CDR3 is TGTGCCAGCAGTTATAATTCCATCGGGGCTGAGACCCAGTACTTC.

V gene TRBV6-5 combines with J gene TRBJ2-2; D not certain. This CDR3 has 13 amino acids. Germline V lookup: CDR1 MNHEY, CDR2 SVGAGI. The germline V and J ends were trimmed by 8 bases and 6 bases, with 13 bases remaining between them. CDR3 sequence (DNA): TGTGCCAGCTTAGGCCATCGGGCCGGGGAGCTGTTTTTT. The encoded protein is CASLGHRAGELFF.

This clonotype was recorded at least ten times. The V call is TRBV28, the J call TRBJ2-1; 13 positions match TRBD2. CDR1 is MDHEN and CDR2 is SYDVKM in the germline V gene. V lost 5 bases, J lost 7 bases, and 8 bases stayed unmatched. The CDR3 contains 16 residues. CDR3 loop: CASSTRTSGSGNEQFF. The CDR3 region has the DNA TGTGCCAGCAGTACCCGGACTAGCGGGAGTGGGAATGAGCAGTTCTTC.

This clonotype was picked up a small number of times. The V and J genes are TRBV6-5 and TRBJ2-3; TRBD1 matches at 8 bases. Germline V gene data show CDR1 as MNHEY and CDR2 as SVGAGI. V gave up 8 bases and J gave up 0 bases; unmatched junction bases: 4. The CDR3 covers 14 residues. DNA of the CDR3: TGTGCCAGCGGACAGGGTTCTAGCACAGATACGCAGTATTTT. This gives the protein CASGQGSSTDTQYF.

The sample holds one count of this clonotype. V gene TRBV5-1 combines with J gene TRBJ2-6, with D uncertain. Germline assignment: CDR1 SGHRS and CDR2 YFSETQ. This CDR3 comprises 14 residues. V gave up 9 bases and J gave up 0 bases, with 10 bases separating them. CDR3 in DNA: TGCGCCACCTCGAGCGCCTCTGGGGCCAACGTCCTGACTTTC. Amino acid sequence: CATSSASGANVLTF.

This clonotype has at least ten counts. This chain uses TRBV20-1 with TRBJ1-5; 9 bases are a match to TRBD1. The CDR3 consists of 16 residues. Germline lookup yields CDR1 DFQATT and CDR2 SNEGSKA (reference sequence). V was clipped by 0 bases and J by 4 bases; unmatched bases: 7. In DNA, the CDR3 is TGCAGTGCTAGAGATCCGTCGACAGGGGGGAATCAGCCCCAGCATTTT. Its protein product is CSARDPSTGGNQPQHF.

This clonotype was recorded at least ten times. This chain connects TRBV20-1 to TRBJ2-3, with 9 nucleotides matching TRBD2. With 4 bases clipped from V and 4 bases from J, the junction kept 9 bases outside the gene matches. The CDR3 sequence is 15 residues long. Germline assignment: CDR1 DFQATT and CDR2 SNEGSKA (reference sequence). The CDR3 protein is CSAIDLAGPPDTQYF. The CDR3 bases are TGCAGTGCTATCGACCTAGCGGGGCCCCCAGATACGCAGTATTTT.

This clonotype was seen repeatedly, ten times or more. This chain connects TRBV5-1 to TRBJ2-7, with TRBD2 matching over 12 bases. The germline CDR1 and CDR2 sequences are SGHRS and YFSETQ. V lost 5 bases and J lost 2; bases outside the gene matches: 5. The CDR3 loop spans 15 amino acids. The CDR3 here is CASRDPSGRAYEQYF. The CDR3 DNA reads TGCGCCAGCAGGGATCCTAGCGGGAGGGCCTACGAGCAGTACTTC. Full variable domain (remainder filled in from reference TRBV5-1 and TRBJ2-7): KAGVTQTPRYLIKTRGQQVTLSCSPISGHRSVSWYQQTPGQGLQFLFEYFSETQRNKGNFPGRFSGRQFSNSRSEMNVSTLELGDSALYLCASRDPSGRAYEQYFGPGTRLTVT.

This clonotype was observed many times. This rearrangement joins TRBV2 to TRBJ2-1, with 8 bases fitting TRBD2. V gave up 7 bases and J gave up 2 bases; unmatched junction bases: 7. In germline, CDR1 is SNHLY, CDR2 FYNNEI. The CDR3 has 15 residues. DNA for the CDR3: TGTGCCAGCAAAGAAAGCGGGAGCCCCTACAATGAGCAGTTCTTC. It codes for CASKESGSPYNEQFF.

This clonotype was detected ten times or more. The chain joins TRBV5-1 to TRBJ1-6, with 7 positions matching TRBD1. The CDR3 spans 14 residues. Germline lookup yields CDR1 SGHRS and CDR2 YFSETQ. V shed 4 bases, J shed 7 bases, and the junction held 5 bases outside the gene matches. As DNA, the CDR3 is TGCGCCAGCAGCACGGGACAGCCCAATTCACCCCTCCACTTT. Protein sequence: CASSTGQPNSPLHF.

This clonotype was recorded many times. The chain uses TRBV7-2 and TRBJ2-1, with 8 nucleotides matching TRBD2. CDR3 size: 16 residues. V trimming: 3 bases; J trimming: 7 bases; junction bases outside the gene matches: 11. Per germline, CDR1 SGHTA and CDR2 FQGNSA. The CDR3 is CASSLAGLEFRNEQFF. The DNA for the CDR3 is TGTGCCAGCAGCTTGGCGGGACTAGAGTTCAGGAATGAGCAGTTCTTC. Looking up the rest from reference TRBV7-2 and TRBJ2-1 gives the full variable domain: GAGVSQSPSNKVTEKGKDVELRCDPISGHTALYWYRQSLGQGLEFLIYFQGNSAPDKSGLPSDRFSAERTGGSVSTLTIQRTQQEDSAVYLCASSLAGLEFRNEQFFGPGTRLTVL.

This clonotype has at least ten counts. The chain employs TRBV11-2 and TRBJ2-7, with TRBD1 as a possible D gene (6 bases). V was trimmed by 5 bases and J by 1 base, leaving 18 bases between them. This CDR3 comprises 16 residues. The germline V gene has CDR1 SGHAT and CDR2 FQNNGV. CDR3 residues: CASSPFYGTPSYEQYF. The CDR3 DNA sequence: TGTGCCAGCAGCCCGTTCTACGGGACACCTTCCTACGAGCAGTACTTC.

This clonotype occurred a few times. The germline gene is not matched at one end of the junction; a read error may be the cause. The V call is TRBV5-1, the J call TRBJ2-1; D is ambiguous. Germline lookup yields CDR1 SGHRS and CDR2 YFSETQ. CDR3 size: 12 residues. The CDR3 protein is CASSLSANEQFF. Here the CDR3 DNA reads TGTGCCAGCAGCTTGTCTGCCAATGAGCAGTTCTTC.

The V gene is TRBV27, the J gene TRBJ1-6, with TRBD1 matching over 7 bases. Trimming cost V 8 bases and J 10 bases; bases outside gene matches: 11. CDR3 length: 14 residues. Germline lookup yields CDR1 MNHEY and CDR2 SMNVEV (reference sequence). CDR3 nucleotides: TGTGCCAGCGGTTGGAAGGGGGCGCTCTCACCCCTCCACTTT. Encoded protein: CASGWKGALSPLHF.

This clonotype was counted ten times or more. V is TRBV5-1 and J is TRBJ2-5; 7 nucleotides match TRBD2. From germline, CDR1 is SGHRS and CDR2 YFSETQ. The CDR3 is 16 residues long. Trimming at V came to 0 bases and at J to 2 bases, leaving 7 bases not matched to a gene. The CDR3 loop is CASSLAGTGGQETQYF. The CDR3 nucleotides are TGCGCCAGCAGCTTGGCCGGGACGGGGGGACAAGAGACCCAGTACTTC.

This clonotype was observed a handful of times. The chain is built from TRBV6-5 and TRBJ2-1; the D call may be TRBD1 or TRBD2 (5 bases each). The CDR3 extends over 14 amino acids. Germline V gene data show CDR1 as MNHEY and CDR2 as SVGAGI. Trimming removed 7 bases at V and 6 bases at J, with 16 bases between. The CDR3 nucleotides read TGTGCCAGCAAGTGGGGACCTAGTTTCAATGAGCAGTTCTTC. Its translation is CASKWGPSFNEQFF.

Worth noting for this clonotype: Given the absence of the conserved phenylalanine or tryptophan at the CDR3 end, a read error is likely. The chain joins TRBV28 to TRBJ1-4; the match to TRBD1 covers 9 bases. Germline V lookup: CDR1 MDHEN, CDR2 SYDVKM. J was trimmed by 8 bases and V by 5 bases; bases with no gene match: 9. This CDR3 is 15 amino acids long. DNA for the CDR3: TGTGCCAGCAGTCCCCCGGGACAGGGCAGGGAAAAACTGTTTCTT. Protein product: CASSPPGQGREKLFL.

This clonotype showed up many times. The V gene is TRBV6-5, the J gene TRBJ2-1; TRBD1 matches 9 bases. The germline gives CDR1 MNHEY, CDR2 SVGAGI. The CDR3 runs to 14 residues. With V trimmed by 4 bases and J by 6 bases, 4 bases remained unmatched. Here the CDR3 reads CASSLTGQGNEQFF. The CDR3 bases are TGTGCCAGCAGTTTGACGGGACAGGGCAATGAGCAGTTCTTC.

This clonotype is deemed medium-sized (0.01 to 0.1%). The chain combines TRBV7-8 with TRBJ1-2; 8 bases map to TRBD1. CDR1 and CDR2 (germline): SGHVS, FQNEAQ. The CDR3 loop spans 15 amino acids. V shed 4 bases and J 3 bases; nucleotides not matched to a gene: 7. The CDR3 DNA follows: TGTGCCAGCAGCTCGGACAGGGTCCCCTACTATGGCTACACCTTC. Amino acids: CASSSDRVPYYGYTF.

This clonotype was found many times. The chain combines TRBV4-1 with TRBJ2-7; 7 nucleotides align to TRBD2. Germline trimming cut 3 bases from V and 1 base from J; bases unmatched to any gene: 12. Germline V gives CDR1 MGHRA, CDR2 YSYEKL. The CDR3 length is 17 residues. DNA for the CDR3: TGCGCCAGCAGCCAGGTTTGGGTACTAGCGAAGTCCTACGAGCAGTACTTC. This translates into CASSQVWVLAKSYEQYF.

Note on this clonotype: This may stem from a read error, because a much larger clone lies one nucleotide away. The chain links TRBV11-2 to TRBJ2-3; tentatively, D is TRBD2 (6 bases). Germline CDR1 is SGHAT and CDR2 is FQNNGV. The CDR3 is made up of 15 amino acids. The CDR3 spells CTSSFRGTQADTQYF. The CDR3 nucleotides are TGTACCAGCAGCTTTCGCGGGACCCAGGCGGATACGCAGTATTTT.

This clonotype showed up many times. The chain employs TRBV20-1 and TRBJ2-7; perhaps TRBD2 as D (7 bases). V was shortened by 5 bases and J by 7 bases, with 15 bases between the two germline ends. The germline gives CDR1 DFQATT, CDR2 SNEGSKA (reference sequence). The CDR3 loop spans 12 amino acids. The CDR3 sequence: CSAPGLGGEQYF. In nucleotides, the CDR3 is TGCAGTGCTCCTGGACTAGGGGGAGAGCAGTACTTC.

The rearrangement uses TRBV7-9 and TRBJ1-6; D is undetermined. The germline V gene has CDR1 SEHNR and CDR2 FQNEAQ (reference sequence). V lost 1 base to trimming and J lost 10 bases, with 14 bases between them. CDR3 size: 15 residues. This CDR3 is CASSLGQPGTSPLHF. The CDR3, as DNA: TGTGCCAGCAGCTTAGGGCAGCCAGGAACGTCACCCCTCCACTTT. The full variable domain, its missing parts supplied by reference TRBV7-9 and TRBJ1-6, is DTGVSQNPRHKITKRGQNVTFRCDPISEHNRLYWYRQTLGQGPEFLTYFQNEAQLEKSRLLSDRFSAERPKGSFSTLEIQRTEQGDSAMYLCASSLGQPGTSPLHFGNGTRLTVT.

This clonotype is labeled as medium-sized. J is TRBJ1-5 and V is TRBV19; D gene unclear. CDR1 is LNHDA, CDR2 SQIVND, per germline (reference sequence). This CDR3 region has 13 residues. V lost 3 bases and J lost 3, with 6 bases in between. Here the CDR3 DNA reads TGTGCCAGTAGTATCCAGTACAATCAGCCCCAGCATTTT. It encodes CASSIQYNQPQHF.